These 12 T cell receptor beta chains were sequenced from one sample in a study of beta chain features in type 1 diabetes. Reverse transcribing all isolated RNA meant expressed TCRB transcripts were sequenced. The method was immunoSEQ multiplex PCR; TCRdb's version includes in-frame clones alone and lacks a portion of them. The sample has hundreds of thousands of clones; over 10% are singletons. Material: naive CD4+ T cells from blood. These receptors all stem from a man younger than 30 in good health.

The chain employs TRBV7-9 and TRBJ1-2, with a possible D match to TRBD1 (5 bases). Germline V lookup: CDR1 SEHNR, CDR2 FQNEAQ (reference sequence). This CDR3 has 16 amino acids. V lost 5 bases and J 4 bases, leaving 20 bases between the germline ends. CDR3 DNA: TGTGCCAGCAGCGGCCACTCATTAGGGGCGGCCTATGGCTACACCTTC. Translation: CASSGHSLGAAYGYTF.

This chain joins TRBV7-2 and TRBJ2-5; possible D gene TRBD1, 8 bases. The CDR3 is made up of 14 amino acids. Germline V gene lookup returns CDR1 SGHTA and CDR2 FQGNSA. The ends were cut back, 5 bases at V and 5 bases at J, with 15 bases in the middle. The CDR3 nucleotides read TGTGCCAGCAGCCGACAGGGGAGGGAGGAGACCCAGTACTTC. Translation gives CASSRQGREETQYF. The full variable domain, rest sourced from reference TRBV7-2 and TRBJ2-5, is GAGVSQSPSNKVTEKGKDVELRCDPISGHTALYWYRQSLGQGLEFLIYFQGNSAPDKSGLPSDRFSAERTGGSVSTLTIQRTQQEDSAVYLCASSRQGREETQYFGPGTRLLVL.

Only a few counts were recorded for this clone. This sequence joins TRBV4-3 and TRBJ2-3; weak D call: TRBD1 (5 bases). The V gene's germline CDR1 is LGHNA and CDR2 YSLEER. Trimming removed 4 bases from V and 0 bases from J, with 11 bases in between. The CDR3 loop spans 15 amino acids. CDR3 sequence reads: CASSPRAGSTDTQYF. Here the CDR3 DNA reads TGCGCCAGCAGCCCCCGGGCAGGGAGCACAGATACGCAGTATTTT.

This chain uses TRBV7-9 with TRBJ1-2; 11 nucleotides match TRBD1. CDR3 length: 16 residues. The germline V gene encodes CDR1 SEHNR and CDR2 FQNEAQ (reference sequence). The trim removed 5 bases at V and 3 bases at J, leaving 8 bases unmatched. This CDR3 reads CASSADRGQQYYGYTF. The CDR3, as DNA: TGTGCCAGCAGCGCGGACAGGGGGCAGCAATACTATGGCTACACCTTC.

Only a few counts were recorded for this clone. This chain connects TRBV20-1 to TRBJ2-1; D is unresolved. V was clipped by 4 bases and J by 8 bases, with 9 bases between them. Per the germline V gene, CDR1 is DFQATT and CDR2 is SNEGSKA (reference sequence). The CDR3 sequence is 11 residues long. CDR3 sequence: CSATRIDEQFF. The CDR3 nucleotides read TGCAGTGCTACCCGTATTGATGAGCAGTTCTTC.

V gene TRBV29-1 combines with J gene TRBJ2-3; D is perhaps TRBD2 (5 bases). V lost 7 bases and J lost 4, with 15 bases in between. CDR3 length: 13 amino acids. CDR1 and CDR2 from the germline V gene are SQVTM and ANQGSEA. Here the CDR3 reads CSAGLGVADTQYF. In DNA form, the CDR3 reads TGCAGCGCTGGACTGGGCGTGGCAGATACGCAGTATTTT.

The chain has TRBV7-2 and TRBJ2-5, with a weak D call TRBD2 (6 bases). CDR3 size: 14 residues. The V and J ends lost 4 bases and 5 bases respectively, with 14 bases between them. Per the germline V gene, CDR1 is SGHTA and CDR2 is FQGNSA. CDR3 in amino acids: CASSWSLASETQYF. DNA for the CDR3: TGTGCCAGCAGCTGGAGTCTAGCGTCGGAGACCCAGTACTTC.

The chain carries TRBV14 and TRBJ2-1; TRBD1 is a possible D gene (5 bases). Germline loops: CDR1 SGHDN, CDR2 FVKESK. This CDR3 spans 13 amino acids. The V end lost 0 bases, the J end lost 9 bases, and 9 bases lay between the germline ends. As DNA, the CDR3 is TGTGCCAGCAGCCAAGATGGAAGGGGTGAGCAGTTCTTC. Its translation: CASSQDGRGEQFF. Drawing the rest from reference TRBV14 and TRBJ2-1, the complete variable domain is EAGVTQFPSHSVIEKGQTVTLRCDPISGHDNLYWYRRVMGKEIKFLLHFVKESKQDESGMPNNRFLAERTGGTYSTLKVQPAELEDSGVYFCASSQDGRGEQFFGPGTRLTVL.

As DNA, the CDR3 is TGTGCCAGCAGCTGGGGGACTAGCGGGAGGGATGAGCAGTTCTTC. Translating it yields CASSWGTSGRDEQFF. The chain links TRBV5-4 to TRBJ2-1, with 16 bases matching TRBD2. Germline V gene data show CDR1 as SGHNT and CDR2 as YYREEE (reference sequence). With 3 bases clipped from V and 8 bases from J, the junction kept 2 bases outside the gene matches. This CDR3 contains 15 residues. Drawing the rest from reference TRBV5-4 and TRBJ2-1, the complete variable domain is ETGVTQSPTHLIKTRGQQVTLRCSSQSGHNTVSWYQQALGQGPQFIFQYYREEENGRGNFPPRFSGLQFPNYSSELNVNALELDDSALYLCASSWGTSGRDEQFFGPGTRLTVL.

This sequence joins TRBV11-2 and TRBJ2-1; the D is unclear. From germline, CDR1 is SGHAT and CDR2 FQNNGV. The CDR3 spans 13 residues. V lost 6 bases, J lost 6 bases, and 12 bases lay in between. The CDR3 region has the DNA TGTGCCAGCAGACCCCTAGTAATCAATGAGCAGTTCTTC. Encoded protein: CASRPLVINEQFF.

This chain links TRBV5-1 with TRBJ2-3; possible D gene TRBD2, 6 bases. Trimming took off 6 bases at V and 3 bases at J, with 14 bases between the two ends. CDR1 SGHRS and CDR2 YFSETQ come from the germline V gene. There are 14 residues in the CDR3. The CDR3 sequence is CASNRGKVTDTQYF. In DNA form, the CDR3 reads TGCGCCAGCAATCGCGGGAAAGTTACAGATACGCAGTATTTT.

The V and J genes are TRBV28 and TRBJ1-5; no firm D call. The CDR3 length is 13 residues. V gave up 7 bases and J gave up 7 bases, with 14 bases separating them. Germline assignment: CDR1 MDHEN and CDR2 SYDVKM. CDR3 region: CASTPIFAQPQHF. Written as DNA, the CDR3 is TGTGCCAGCACCCCGATTTTTGCGCAGCCCCAGCATTTT.